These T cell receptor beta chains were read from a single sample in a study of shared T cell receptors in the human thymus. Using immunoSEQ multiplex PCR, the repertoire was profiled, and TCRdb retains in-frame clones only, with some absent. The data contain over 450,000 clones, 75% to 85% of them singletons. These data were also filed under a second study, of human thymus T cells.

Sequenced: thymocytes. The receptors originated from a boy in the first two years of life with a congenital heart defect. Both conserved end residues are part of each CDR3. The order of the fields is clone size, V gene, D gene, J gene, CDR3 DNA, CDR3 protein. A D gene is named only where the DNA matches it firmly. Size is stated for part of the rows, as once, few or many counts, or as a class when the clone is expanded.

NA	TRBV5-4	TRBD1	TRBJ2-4	TGTGCCAGCAGCCCGTCGCGGACAGGGGGAAACATTCAGTACTTC	CASSPSRTGGNIQYF
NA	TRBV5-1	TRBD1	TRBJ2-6	TGCGCCAGCAGCTTGAGGGGCAGGGGGACCTCTGGGGCCAACGTCCTGACTTTC	CASSLRGRGTSGANVLTF
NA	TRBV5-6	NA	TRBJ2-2	TGTGCCAGCAGCTTAGGGGGAGGGCCAACCGGGGAGCTGTTTTTT	CASSLGGGPTGELFF
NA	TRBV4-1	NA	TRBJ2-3	TGCGCCAGTCGGCGGACACCCCCGAGCACAGATACGCAGTATTTT	CASRRTPPSTDTQYF
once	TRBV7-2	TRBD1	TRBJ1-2	TGTGCCAGCAGCTCCCAGGGGGTCTCCTATGGCTACACCTTC	CASSSQGVSYGYTF
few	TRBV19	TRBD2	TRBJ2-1	TGTGCCAGTAGTATGGACCTGGGGCGGGAGTTAATCGATGAGCAGTTCTTC	CASSMDLGRELIDEQFF
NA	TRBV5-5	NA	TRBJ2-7	TGTGCCAGCAGCTTGGGAGTACAGGGTGGCTCCGAGCAGTACTTC	CASSLGVQGGSEQYF
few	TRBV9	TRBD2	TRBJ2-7	TGTGCCAGCAGTGCAGGACTAGCGGGCTACGAGCAGTACTTC	CASSAGLAGYEQYF
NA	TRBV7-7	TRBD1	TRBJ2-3	TGTGCCAGCAGCAAGACAGGGGGCAGGACAGATACGCAGTATTTT	CASSKTGGRTDTQYF
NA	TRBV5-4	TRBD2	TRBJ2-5	TGTGCCAGCAGCGACATGATGATTCAACTAGCGGGAGGCTGTGGAGAGACCCAGTACTTC	CASSDMMIQLAGGCGETQYF
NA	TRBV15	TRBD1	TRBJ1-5	TGTGCCACCAGGGTTGGACAGGGGGCAAGTCAGCCCCAGCATTTT	CATRVGQGASQPQHF
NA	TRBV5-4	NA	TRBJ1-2	TGTGCCAGCAGCTCGGCACCCATCGGGGGCTACACCTTC	CASSSAPIGGYTF
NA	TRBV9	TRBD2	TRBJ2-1	TGTGCCAGCAGCCGAACCTGGACTAGCGGGAGGTATGAGCAGTTCTTC	CASSRTWTSGRYEQFF
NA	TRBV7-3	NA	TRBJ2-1	TGTGCCAGCAGCTTAACTTGGGGCGAAGAGCAGTTCTTC	CASSLTWGEEQFF
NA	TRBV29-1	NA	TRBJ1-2	TGCAGCGTTTGTGAGGGAAACTATGGCTACACCTTC	CSVCEGNYGYTF
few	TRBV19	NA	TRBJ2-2	TGTGCCAGTACCCACCGGGGGGGGACAGCCGGGACCGGGGAGCTGTTTTTT	CASTHRGGTAGTGELFF
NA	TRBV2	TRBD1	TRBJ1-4	TGTGCCAGCAGGGAACCAGACAGGGCGGCTAATGAAAAACTGTTTTTT	CASREPDRAANEKLFF
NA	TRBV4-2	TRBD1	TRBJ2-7	TGTGCCAGCAGCCATCGACAGGGCGGGGAGCAGTACTTC	CASSHRQGGEQYF
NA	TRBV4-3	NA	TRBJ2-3	TGCGCCAGCAGCCAAGATTCGGGGGAGCGAACAGATACGCAGTATTTT	CASSQDSGERTDTQYF
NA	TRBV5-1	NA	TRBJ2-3	TGCGCCAGCACCCCCGATGGCCATAGCACAGATACGCAGTATTTT	CASTPDGHSTDTQYF
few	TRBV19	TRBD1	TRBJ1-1	TGTGCCACTCTGGACGGGACAGGGAAAGCTTTCTTT	CATLDGTGKAFF
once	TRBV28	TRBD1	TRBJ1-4	TGTGCCAGCAGTCCTCAGGGGGCATGTGTAAAACTGTTTTTT	CASSPQGACVKLFF
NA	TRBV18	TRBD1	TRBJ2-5	TGTGCCAGCTCACCACCGGTGAGGGGGCGGGAGACCCAGTACTTC	CASSPPVRGRETQYF
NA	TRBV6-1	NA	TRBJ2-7	TGTGCCTGCGATCCGACAGACTACGAGCAGTACTTC	CACDPTDYEQYF
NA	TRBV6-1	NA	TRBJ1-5	TGTGCCAGCAGTAATCGACAGCCAAATCAGCCCCAGCATTTT	CASSNRQPNQPQHF
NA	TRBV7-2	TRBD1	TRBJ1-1	TGTGCCAGCAGCTTACAATTCAGGACAGGGGCCACTGAAGCTTTCTTT	CASSLQFRTGATEAFF
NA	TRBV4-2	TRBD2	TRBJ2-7	TGTGCCAGCAGCCCCGACCCACTAGCGGGAGGGTTCCACGAGCAGTACTTC	CASSPDPLAGGFHEQYF
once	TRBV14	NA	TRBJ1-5	TGTGCCAGCAGCCCTCGGGGGGGTCAGCCCCAGCATTTT	CASSPRGGQPQHF
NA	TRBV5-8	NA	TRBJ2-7	TGTGCCAGCAGCCCGATACCTGAGGACTCCCGGGCCCCCTACGAGCAGTACTTC	CASSPIPEDSRAPYEQYF
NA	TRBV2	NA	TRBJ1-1	TGTGCCAGCAGTGAAACCCGGCCAGGGGAAAGCACTGAAGCTTTCTTT	CASSETRPGESTEAFF
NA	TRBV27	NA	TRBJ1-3	TGTGCCAGCAGCCCCGGGGTCAGCTCTGGAAACACCATATATTTT	CASSPGVSSGNTIYF
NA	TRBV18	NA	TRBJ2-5	TGTGCCAGCTCACCAGTGATAGCAGAGACCCAGTACTTC	CASSPVIAETQYF
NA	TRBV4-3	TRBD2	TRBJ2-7	TGCGCCAGCAGCCAAAGTATGGAGCGGGAGCCCTACGAGCAGTACTTC	CASSQSMEREPYEQYF
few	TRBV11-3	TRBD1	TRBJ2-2	TGTGCCAGCAGCGAACAGGGGACGCACACCGGGGAGCTGTTTTTT	CASSEQGTHTGELFF
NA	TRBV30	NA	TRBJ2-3	TGTGCCGGGGGTTCGACAGGTCCCTCCACAGATACGCAGTATTTT	CAGGSTGPSTDTQYF
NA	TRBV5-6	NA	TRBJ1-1	TGTGCCAGCAGCCCAAGAGGAACCGACCGGGGAGACACTGAAGCTTTCTTT	CASSPRGTDRGDTEAFF
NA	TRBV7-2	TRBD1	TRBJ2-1	TGTGCCAGCAGCTCCTTGGCTGGAGCCGGGACAGTCTACAATGAGCAGTTCTTC	CASSSLAGAGTVYNEQFF
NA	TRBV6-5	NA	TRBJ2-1	TGTGCCAGCAGTAGAGTGGGCGGGGGCTCTGTGCAGTTCTTC	CASSRVGGGSVQFF
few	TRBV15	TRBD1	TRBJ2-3	TGTGCCACCAGCAGAGAAGGGGACAGGGACCCAGATACGCAGTATTTT	CATSREGDRDPDTQYF
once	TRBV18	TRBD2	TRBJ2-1	TGTGCCAGCTCACCACCGAACCATAGACTAGCGGGAGGGTACAATGAGCAGTTCTTC	CASSPPNHRLAGGYNEQFF
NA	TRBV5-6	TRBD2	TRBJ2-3	TGTGCCAGCAGCTTCTCCGGGACTAGCGGGGCCCCAGATACGCAGTATTTT	CASSFSGTSGAPDTQYF
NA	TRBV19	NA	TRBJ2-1	TGTGCCAGTAGTCGTACACGGGAGCCCCATGAGCAGTTCTTC	CASSRTREPHEQFF
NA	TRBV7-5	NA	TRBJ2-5	TGTGCCAGAAGCTTAGAGGAACCGGGACAGGGAGTTGAGACCCAGTACTTC	CARSLEEPGQGVETQYF
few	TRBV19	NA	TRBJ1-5	TGTGCCGGGGGGGCCGTGAATCAGCCCCAGCATTTT	CAGGAVNQPQHF
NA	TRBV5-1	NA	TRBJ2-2	TGCGCCAGCAGCTCTGGGAGGACCGGGGAGCTGTTTTTT	CASSSGRTGELFF
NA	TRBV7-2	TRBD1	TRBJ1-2	TGTGCCAGCAGCTCCGACAGGGTAGACTATGGCTACACCTTC	CASSSDRVDYGYTF
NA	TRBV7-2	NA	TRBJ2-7	TGTGCCAGCAGCCGTGACAGGAACTACGAGCAGTACTTC	CASSRDRNYEQYF
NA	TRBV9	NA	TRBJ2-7	TGTGCCAGCAGCACCTCGACCGGGGACGAGCAGTACTTC	CASSTSTGDEQYF
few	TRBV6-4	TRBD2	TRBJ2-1	TGTGCCAGCAGTCCAACTAGCGGGAGTGACAGTGAGCAGTTCTTC	CASSPTSGSDSEQFF
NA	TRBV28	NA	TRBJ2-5	TGTGCCAGCAGTACGCGGACCCAGTACTTC	CASSTRTQYF
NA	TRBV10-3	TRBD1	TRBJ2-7	TGTGCCATCAACGTACGGACAGGGCCGGTTTACGAGCAGTACTTC	CAINVRTGPVYEQYF
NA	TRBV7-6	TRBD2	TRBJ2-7	TGTGCCAGCAGCAAGGGACTAGCGGGAGGGCGGGCCTACGAGCAGTACTTC	CASSKGLAGGRAYEQYF
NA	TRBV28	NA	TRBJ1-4	TGTGCCAGCAGTTTAGGACATTTACCTTCCTCAGAGCATGAAAAACTGTTTTTT	CASSLGHLPSSEHEKLFF
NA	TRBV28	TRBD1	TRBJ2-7	TGTGCCAGCAGTAGCGGGACAGGGAAACGGTCCTACGAGCAGTACTTC	CASSSGTGKRSYEQYF
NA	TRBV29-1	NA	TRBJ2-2	TGCAGCGTACCTTTGGGGGGGAACACCGGGGAGCTGTTTTTT	CSVPLGGNTGELFF